This T cell receptor beta chain was sequenced for a study of CD8+CD57+ T cells in acquired aplastic anemia. Study details: When averaged, DNA from sorted CD4+ and CD8+ cells came to around 3.4 ug. As sequenced from healthy donors, CD4+ cells averaged around 10 million reads.

Of note for this clonotype: Its specificity is not known.

Study-level results: Common to patients and controls were approximately 30 CD8+ CDR3 sequences.

It was genomic DNA that served as the template for profiling TCR beta VDJ and CDR3. TCRdb passed the reads through MiXCR, listing each CDR3 protein once. The table includes 150,000 to 200,000 distinct CDR3 sequences, about half detected once. This CDR3 contains 14 residues. With V trimmed by 3 bases and J by 3 bases, 1 base remained unmatched. The rearrangement links TRBV12-3 or TRBV12-4 to TRBJ2-7; 11 nucleotides align to TRBD2. What was sequenced was sorted CD4+, CD8+, or CD8+CD57+ T cells (not recorded which) from PBMCs. This receptor was obtained from a human donor in good health. The CDR3 loop reads CASSLTSGVYEQYF. As DNA, the CDR3 is TGTGCCAGCAGTTTGACTAGCGGGGTCTACGAGCAGTACTTC.